This T cell receptor beta chain comes out of a study of Tregs in tolerant kidney transplant recipients. Study-wide points: Biological reproducibility was not directly addressed, but technical replication error appeared minimal. Activated donor B cell expansion appeared to reveal the most relevant donor-specific TCRbeta repertoire.

Notes on this clone: Its specificity is not known.

Thawed PBMCs were FACS-sorted into unstimulated CD4+CD25+CD127- regulatory T cells, CD4+CD25- non-regulatory cells, CD4 and CD8 cells. The CDR3 runs to 12 residues. V dropped 10 bases and J dropped 3 bases, with 13 bases sitting between them. Germline V gene sequence: CDR1 WSHSY, CDR2 SAAADI. The table came from immunoSEQ multiplex PCR; TCRdb's copy has only in-frame clones and leaves some out. The table has 240,000 or so clones, around 81% seen once. This chain uses TRBV10-2 with TRBJ2-7; D gene uncertain. Sequencing used CD4+ T cells from blood. The receptor's source is a human donor in good health. The CDR3 DNA sequence: TGCGCCACCGCCTCGGCCGGCTACGAGCAGTACTTC. Its translation: CATASAGYEQYF.